These 5 T cell receptor beta chains originate from one sample sequenced in a study of T cell responses to AZD1222 COVID-19 vaccine. Profiling relied on immunoSEQ multiplex PCR, and the TCRdb table lists in-frame clones only, not all of them. The table records about 260,000 clones, 85% to 95% of them present only once. The sample in question was peripheral blood, obtained on day 0 of AZD1222 vaccination. These receptors were taken from an adult in good health.

V and J are TRBV4-1 and TRBJ2-2; D possibly uses TRBD1 or TRBD2 (5 bases each). This CDR3 is built from 16 residues. Germline lookup yields CDR1 MGHRA and CDR2 YSYEKL. V lost 0 bases to trimming and J lost 0 bases, with 8 bases between them. CDR3 in amino acids: CASSQEGRANTGELFF. The CDR3 DNA sequence: TGCGCCAGCAGCCAAGAGGGACGAGCGAACACCGGGGAGCTGTTTTTT.

This chain connects TRBV28 to TRBJ1-6, with a tentative D call TRBD1 (5 bases). The CDR3 covers 13 residues. Per germline, CDR1 MDHEN and CDR2 SYDVKM. V was clipped by 5 bases and J by 4 bases, with 6 bases between them. CDR3 region: CASSGTYNSPLHF. CDR3 DNA sequence: TGTGCCAGCAGTGGGACGTATAATTCACCCCTCCACTTT.

The chain carries TRBV7-9 and TRBJ1-1; maybe TRBD1 (5 bases). The germline V gene encodes CDR1 SEHNR and CDR2 FQNEAQ (reference sequence). This CDR3 has 15 residues. Deletions cut 3 bases from V and 1 base from J, with 12 bases between. Here the CDR3 reads CASSLFRDWNTEAFF. The CDR3 DNA follows: TGTGCCAGCAGCTTGTTCCGGGACTGGAACACTGAAGCTTTCTTT.

V gene TRBV4-3 combines with J gene TRBJ2-7; 8 bases are shared with TRBD2. This CDR3 is built from 18 residues. Germline values: CDR1 LGHNA, CDR2 YSLEER. The junction had 11 bases not matched to a gene; V was cut back by 1 base and J by 0 bases. The CDR3 bases are TGCGCCAGCAGCCAAGGTCCGACGGCGGGAGGAAGCTCCTACGAGCAGTACTTC. It encodes CASSQGPTAGGSSYEQYF.

The chain combines TRBV19 with TRBJ1-6, with 12 bases aligning to TRBD1. The CDR3 loop spans 17 amino acids. Unmatched junction bases numbered 4, after V lost 4 bases and J lost 3 bases. The germline V gene has CDR1 LNHDA and CDR2 SQIVND (reference sequence). The CDR3 sequence is CASSSGTGGRYNSPLHF. CDR3 nucleotides: TGTGCCAGTAGTAGCGGGACAGGGGGCCGCTATAATTCACCCCTCCACTTT.